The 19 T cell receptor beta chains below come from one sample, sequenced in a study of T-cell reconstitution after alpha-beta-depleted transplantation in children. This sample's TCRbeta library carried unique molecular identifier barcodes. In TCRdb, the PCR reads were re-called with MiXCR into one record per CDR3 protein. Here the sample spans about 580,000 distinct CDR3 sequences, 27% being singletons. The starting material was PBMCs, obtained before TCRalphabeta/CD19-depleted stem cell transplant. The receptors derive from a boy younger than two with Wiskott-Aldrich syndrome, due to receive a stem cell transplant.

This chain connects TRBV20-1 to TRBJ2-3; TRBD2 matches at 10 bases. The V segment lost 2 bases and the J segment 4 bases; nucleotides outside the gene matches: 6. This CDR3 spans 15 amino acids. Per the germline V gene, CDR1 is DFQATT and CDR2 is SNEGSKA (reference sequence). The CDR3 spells CSARPLAGGPDTQYF. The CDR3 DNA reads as TGCAGTGCTAGACCTTTAGCGGGAGGACCAGATACGCAGTATTTT.

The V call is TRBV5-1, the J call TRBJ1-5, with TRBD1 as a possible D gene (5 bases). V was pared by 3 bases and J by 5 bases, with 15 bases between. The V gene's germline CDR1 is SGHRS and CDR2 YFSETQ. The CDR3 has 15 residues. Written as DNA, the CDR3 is TGCGCCAGCAGCTATCAGGGAGGGGAAGATCAGCCCCAGCATTTT. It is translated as CASSYQGGEDQPQHF.

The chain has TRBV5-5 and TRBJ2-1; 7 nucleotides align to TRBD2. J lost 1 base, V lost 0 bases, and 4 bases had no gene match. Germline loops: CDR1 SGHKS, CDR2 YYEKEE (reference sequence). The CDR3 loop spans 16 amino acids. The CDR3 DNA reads TGTGCCAGCAGCTTGGCCCTAGCGGCTTCCTACAATGAGCAGTTCTTC. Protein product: CASSLALAASYNEQFF.

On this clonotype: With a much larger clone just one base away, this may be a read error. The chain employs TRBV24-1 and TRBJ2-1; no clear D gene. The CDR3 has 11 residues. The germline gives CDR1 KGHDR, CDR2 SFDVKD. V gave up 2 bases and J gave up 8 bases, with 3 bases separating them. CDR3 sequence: CATSDYHEQFF. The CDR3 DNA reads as TGTGCCACCAGTGATTACCATGAGCAGTTCTTC.

Here the CDR3 DNA reads TGCGCCAGCAGCCAAGAAGGCAGGGGGGATCAGCCCCAGCATTTT. This codes for CASSQEGRGDQPQHF. The chain has TRBV4-1 and TRBJ1-5; 7 bases agree with TRBD1. The J segment lost 5 bases and the V segment lost 0 bases, leaving 4 bases of the junction unmatched. This CDR3 spans 15 amino acids. The germline gives CDR1 MGHRA, CDR2 YSYEKL.

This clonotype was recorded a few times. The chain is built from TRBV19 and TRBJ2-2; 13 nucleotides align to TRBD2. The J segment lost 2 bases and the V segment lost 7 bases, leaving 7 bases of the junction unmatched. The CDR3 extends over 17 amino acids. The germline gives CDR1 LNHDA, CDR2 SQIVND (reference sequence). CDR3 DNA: TGTGCCAGTAAACAAGGGACTAGCGGGGTAAACACCGGGGAGCTGTTTTTT. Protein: CASKQGTSGVNTGELFF.

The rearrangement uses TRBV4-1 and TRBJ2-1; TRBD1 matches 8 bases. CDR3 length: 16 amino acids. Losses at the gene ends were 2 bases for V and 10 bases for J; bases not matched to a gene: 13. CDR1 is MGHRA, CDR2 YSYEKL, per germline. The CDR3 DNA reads TGCGCCAGCAGCCAACCGGGGACAGGAGGTATTCGAGAGCAGTTCTTC. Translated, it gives CASSQPGTGGIREQFF.

The CDR3 spells CSVTRWGLGEQFF. For the CDR3, the DNA is TGCAGTGTCACACGGTGGGGTTTGGGTGAGCAGTTCTTC. This chain connects TRBV20-1 to TRBJ2-1; D unclear. This CDR3 contains 13 residues. V was shortened by 7 bases and J by 9 bases, with 19 bases between the two germline ends. Germline values: CDR1 DFQATT, CDR2 SNEGSKA (reference sequence).

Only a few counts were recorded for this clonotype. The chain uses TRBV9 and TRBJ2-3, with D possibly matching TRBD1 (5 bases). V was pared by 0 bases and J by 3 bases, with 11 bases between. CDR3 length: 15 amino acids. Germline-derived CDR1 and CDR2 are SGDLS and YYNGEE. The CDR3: CASSVVGAGTDTQYF. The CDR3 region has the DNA TGTGCCAGCAGCGTAGTAGGGGCCGGGACAGATACGCAGTATTTT.

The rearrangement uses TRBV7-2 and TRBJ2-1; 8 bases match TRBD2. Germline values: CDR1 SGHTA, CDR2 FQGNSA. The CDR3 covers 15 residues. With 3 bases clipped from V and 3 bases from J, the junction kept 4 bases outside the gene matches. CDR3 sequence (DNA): TGTGCCAGCAGCTTTAGCACTAGCGGCTACAATGAGCAGTTCTTC. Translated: CASSFSTSGYNEQFF.

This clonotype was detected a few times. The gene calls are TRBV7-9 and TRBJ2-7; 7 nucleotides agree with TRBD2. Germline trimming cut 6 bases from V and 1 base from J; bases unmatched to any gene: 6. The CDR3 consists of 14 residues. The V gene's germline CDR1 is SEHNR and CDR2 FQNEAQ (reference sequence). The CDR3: CASSQPGLSYEQYF. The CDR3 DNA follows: TGTGCCAGCAGTCAGCCGGGACTATCCTACGAGCAGTACTTC.

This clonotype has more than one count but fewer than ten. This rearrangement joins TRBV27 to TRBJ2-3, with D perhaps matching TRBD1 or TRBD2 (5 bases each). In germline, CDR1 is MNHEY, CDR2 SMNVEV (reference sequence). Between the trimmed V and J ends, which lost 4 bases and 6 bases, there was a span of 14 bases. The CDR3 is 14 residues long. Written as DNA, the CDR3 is TGTGCCAGCAGTTCGGGGCCCCCCCGGGATACGCAGTATTTT. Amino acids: CASSSGPPRDTQYF.

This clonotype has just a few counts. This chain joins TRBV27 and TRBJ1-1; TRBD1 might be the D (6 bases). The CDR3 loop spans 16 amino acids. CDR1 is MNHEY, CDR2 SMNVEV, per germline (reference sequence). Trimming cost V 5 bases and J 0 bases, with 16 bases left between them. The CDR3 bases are TGTGCCAGCAGTCAAAACCCGCAGGGGCTGAACACTGAAGCTTTCTTT. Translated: CASSQNPQGLNTEAFF.

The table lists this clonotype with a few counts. CDR3 coding DNA: TGTGCCAGCAGTTACACGGACAGCCAGCAGTTCTTC. This sequence encodes CASSYTDSQQFF. The chain combines TRBV6-6 with TRBJ2-1, with D possibly being TRBD1 (6 bases). Trimming pared 2 bases from V and 11 bases from J, leaving 10 bases between. This CDR3 is 12 amino acids long. From germline, CDR1 is MNHNY and CDR2 SVGAGI (reference sequence).

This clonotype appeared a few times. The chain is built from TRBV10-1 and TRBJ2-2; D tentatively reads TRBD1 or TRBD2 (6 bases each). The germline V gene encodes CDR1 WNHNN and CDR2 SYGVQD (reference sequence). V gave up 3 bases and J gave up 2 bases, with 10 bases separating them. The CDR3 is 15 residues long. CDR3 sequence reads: CASSEGGTNTGELFF. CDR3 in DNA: TGCGCCAGCAGTGAAGGGGGGACTAACACCGGGGAGCTGTTTTTT.

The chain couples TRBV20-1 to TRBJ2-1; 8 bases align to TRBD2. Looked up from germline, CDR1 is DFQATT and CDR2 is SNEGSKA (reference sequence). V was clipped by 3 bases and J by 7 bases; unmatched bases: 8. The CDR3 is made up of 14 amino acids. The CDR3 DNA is TGCAGTGCTAGGTGGAGCGGGAGTCAAAATGAGCAGTTCTTC. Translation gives CSARWSGSQNEQFF.

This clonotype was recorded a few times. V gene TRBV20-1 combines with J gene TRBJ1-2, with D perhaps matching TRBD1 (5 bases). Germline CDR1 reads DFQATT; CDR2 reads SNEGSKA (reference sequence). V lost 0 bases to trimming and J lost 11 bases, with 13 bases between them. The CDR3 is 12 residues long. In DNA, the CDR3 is TGCAGTGCTAGAGACCAGGGAGGAGAATACACCTTC. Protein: CSARDQGGEYTF.

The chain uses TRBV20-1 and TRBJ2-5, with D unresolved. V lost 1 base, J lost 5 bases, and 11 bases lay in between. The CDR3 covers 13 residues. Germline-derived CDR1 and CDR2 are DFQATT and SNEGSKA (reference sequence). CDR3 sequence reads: CSARGGDGETQYF. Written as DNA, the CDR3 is TGCAGTGCTAGAGGTGGAGATGGGGAGACCCAGTACTTC.

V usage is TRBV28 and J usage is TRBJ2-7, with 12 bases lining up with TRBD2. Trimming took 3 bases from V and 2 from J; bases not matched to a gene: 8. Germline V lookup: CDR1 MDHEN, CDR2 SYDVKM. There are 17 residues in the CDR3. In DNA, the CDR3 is TGTGCCAGCAGTTTGCCTACGACTAGCGGGAGTCCCTACGAGCAGTACTTC. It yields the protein CASSLPTTSGSPYEQYF.